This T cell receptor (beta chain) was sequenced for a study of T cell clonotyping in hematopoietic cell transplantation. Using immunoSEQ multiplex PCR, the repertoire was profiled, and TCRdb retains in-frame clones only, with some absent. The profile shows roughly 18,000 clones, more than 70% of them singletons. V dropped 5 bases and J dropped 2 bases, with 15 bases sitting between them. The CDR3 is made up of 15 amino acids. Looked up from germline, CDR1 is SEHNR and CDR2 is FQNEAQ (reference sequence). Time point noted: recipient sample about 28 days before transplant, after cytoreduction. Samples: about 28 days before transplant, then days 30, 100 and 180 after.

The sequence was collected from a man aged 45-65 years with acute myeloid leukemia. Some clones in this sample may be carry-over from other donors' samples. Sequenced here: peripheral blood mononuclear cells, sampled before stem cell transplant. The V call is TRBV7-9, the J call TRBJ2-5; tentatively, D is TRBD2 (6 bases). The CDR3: CASSTSYGRQETQYF. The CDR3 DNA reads TGTGCCAGCAGCACCTCTTACGGGAGACAAGAGACCCAGTACTTC.